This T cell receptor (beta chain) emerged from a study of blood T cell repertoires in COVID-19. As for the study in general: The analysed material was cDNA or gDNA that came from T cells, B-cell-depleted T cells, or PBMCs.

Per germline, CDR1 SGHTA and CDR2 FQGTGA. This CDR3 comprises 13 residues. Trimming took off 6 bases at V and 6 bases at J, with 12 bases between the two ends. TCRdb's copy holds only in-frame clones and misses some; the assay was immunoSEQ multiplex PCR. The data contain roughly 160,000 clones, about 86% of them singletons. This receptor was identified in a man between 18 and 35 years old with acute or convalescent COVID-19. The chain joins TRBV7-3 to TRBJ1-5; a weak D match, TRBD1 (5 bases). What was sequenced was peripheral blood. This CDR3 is CASRRGTFQPQHF. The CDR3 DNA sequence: TGTGCCAGCAGGCGGGGGACCTTTCAGCCCCAGCATTTT. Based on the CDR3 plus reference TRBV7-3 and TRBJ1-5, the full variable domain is GAGVSQTPSNKVTEKGKYVELRCDPISGHTALYWYRQSLGQGPEFLIYFQGTGAADDSGLPNDRFFAVRPEGSVSTLKIQRTERGDSAVYLCASRRGTFQPQHFGDGTRLSIL.